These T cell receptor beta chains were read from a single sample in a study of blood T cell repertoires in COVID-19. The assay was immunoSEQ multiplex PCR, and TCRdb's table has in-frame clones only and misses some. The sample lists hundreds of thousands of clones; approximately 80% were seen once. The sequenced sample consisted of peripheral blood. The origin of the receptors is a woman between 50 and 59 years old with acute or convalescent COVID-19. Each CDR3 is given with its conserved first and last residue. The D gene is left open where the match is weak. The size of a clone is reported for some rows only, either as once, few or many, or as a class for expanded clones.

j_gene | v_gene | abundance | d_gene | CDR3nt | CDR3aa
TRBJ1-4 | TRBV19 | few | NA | TGTGCCAGCAATGGACAGCTCGCAACTAATGAAAAACTGTTTTTT | CASNGQLATNEKLFF
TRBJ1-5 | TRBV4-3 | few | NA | TGCGCCAGCAGCCAAGATCGGGGGAGCAATCAGCCCCAGCATTTT | CASSQDRGSNQPQHF
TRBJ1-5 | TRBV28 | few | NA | TGTGCCAGCAGTTTACAGGGTGGGCAGCCCCAGCATTTT | CASSLQGGQPQHF
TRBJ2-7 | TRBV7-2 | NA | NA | TGTGCCAGCAGCAGTGGACAGCTCAGGTACGAGCAGTACTTC | CASSSGQLRYEQYF
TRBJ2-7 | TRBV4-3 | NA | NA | TGCGCCAGCAGCCAAGATAGTTGGGCCCCCTACGAGCAGTACTTC | CASSQDSWAPYEQYF
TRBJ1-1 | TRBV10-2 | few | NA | TGCGCCAGCAGTGAGAATAGGGGGAACACTGAAGCTTTCTTT | CASSENRGNTEAFF
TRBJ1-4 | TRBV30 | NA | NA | TGTGCCTGGAGCTTCCCCACTCTGAGAGGGTCGGAAAAACTGTTTTTT | CAWSFPTLRGSEKLFF
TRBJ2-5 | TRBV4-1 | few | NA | TGCGCCAGCAGCCAAGCTCCAGGTCGAGAGACCCAGTACTTC | CASSQAPGRETQYF
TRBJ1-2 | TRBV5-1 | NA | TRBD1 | TGCGCCAGCAGCTCCACCTCCTCGACAGGGGCTGGCTACACCTTC | CASSSTSSTGAGYTF
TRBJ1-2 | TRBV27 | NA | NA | TGTGCCAGCAGTTTATCCCGCAGGAACTATGGCTACACCTTC | CASSLSRRNYGYTF
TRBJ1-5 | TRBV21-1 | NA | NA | TGTGCCAGCACCGAGGGTACCGGGACAGAGTTCAATCAGCCCCAGCATTTT | CASTEGTGTEFNQPQHF
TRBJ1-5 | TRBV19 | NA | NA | TGTGCCAGTAGTATAGACCGGGGACAGCCCCAGCATTTT | CASSIDRGQPQHF
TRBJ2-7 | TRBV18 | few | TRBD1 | TGTGCCAGCTCACAAACGGGACAGACTACGGAGCAGTACTTC | CASSQTGQTTEQYF
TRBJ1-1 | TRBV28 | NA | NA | TGTGCCAGCAGTTTCGCAGGGGTTGAAGCTTTCTTT | CASSFAGVEAFF
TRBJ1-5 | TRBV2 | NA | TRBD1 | TGTGCCAGCAGTGGTTTAGGACCGGGACAGATATCCAATCAGCCCCAGCATTTT | CASSGLGPGQISNQPQHF
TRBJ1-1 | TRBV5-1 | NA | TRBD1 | TGCGCCAGCAGCACTCTGACAGGGGGCTTAGAAGCTTTCTTT | CASSTLTGGLEAFF
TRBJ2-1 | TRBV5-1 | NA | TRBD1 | TGCGCCAGCAGCCTCGGACAGGGGGGAGCACAGTTCTTC | CASSLGQGGAQFF
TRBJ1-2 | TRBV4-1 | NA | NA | TGCGCCAGCAGCCCGAGTCGAGACTATGGCTACACCTTC | CASSPSRDYGYTF
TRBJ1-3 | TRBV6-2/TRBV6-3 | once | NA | TGTGCCAGCAGTTACGGCGGTTACTCTGGAAACACCATATATTTT | CASSYGGYSGNTIYF
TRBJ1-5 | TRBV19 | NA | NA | TGTGCCAGTAGTAACACCGGGGGTCGGGCTCAGCCCCAGCATTTT | CASSNTGGRAQPQHF
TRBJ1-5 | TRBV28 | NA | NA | TGTGCCAGCAGCCCCGCGGGGGGTGTCCAGCCCCAGCATTTT | CASSPAGGVQPQHF
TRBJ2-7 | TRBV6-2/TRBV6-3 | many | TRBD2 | TGTGCCAGCAGTTACTCGACTAGCGGGGGCTACGAGCAGTACTTC | CASSYSTSGGYEQYF
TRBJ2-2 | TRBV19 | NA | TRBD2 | TGTGCCAGTAGCCCACGGCCGGGACTAACGAACACCGGGGAGCTGTTTTTT | CASSPRPGLTNTGELFF
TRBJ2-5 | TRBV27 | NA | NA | TGTGCCAGCAGTTCTCGAGCTGGGGCAGAAGAAGAGACCCAGTACTTC | CASSSRAGAEEETQYF
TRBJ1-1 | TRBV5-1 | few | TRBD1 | TGCGCCAGCAGCCCGGACAGGATGAACACTGAAGCTTTCTTT | CASSPDRMNTEAFF
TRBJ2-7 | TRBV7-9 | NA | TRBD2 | TGTGCCAGCAGCGGAACAGCGGGACCTCCGTACTTC | CASSGTAGPPYF
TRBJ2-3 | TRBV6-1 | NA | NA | TGTGCCAGCAGTGATCAGTATACGCAGTATTTT | CASSDQYTQYF
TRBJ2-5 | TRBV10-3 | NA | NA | TGTGCCATCAGTGAGTCGAGTCCGCGGGAGACCCAGTACTTC | CAISESSPRETQYF
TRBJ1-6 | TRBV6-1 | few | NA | TGTGCCAGCAGTGAAGGCGGGGCGCAGAGGAATTCACCCCTCCACTTT | CASSEGGAQRNSPLHF
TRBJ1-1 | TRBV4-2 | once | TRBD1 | TGTGCCAGCAGCTCCACAGGGGGCAACACTGAAGCTTTCTTT | CASSSTGGNTEAFF
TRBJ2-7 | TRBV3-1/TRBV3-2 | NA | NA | TGTGCCAGCAGCCAGGGCATGGGGCGGCTAGCGTACGAGCAGTACTTC | CASSQGMGRLAYEQYF
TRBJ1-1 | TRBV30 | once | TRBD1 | TGTGCCTGGAGTTTGGGACAGGCGAACACTGAAGCTTTCTTT | CAWSLGQANTEAFF
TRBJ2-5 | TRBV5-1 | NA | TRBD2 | TGCGCCAGCGGGAGCGGGAGTACTGAGACCCAGTACTTC | CASGSGSTETQYF